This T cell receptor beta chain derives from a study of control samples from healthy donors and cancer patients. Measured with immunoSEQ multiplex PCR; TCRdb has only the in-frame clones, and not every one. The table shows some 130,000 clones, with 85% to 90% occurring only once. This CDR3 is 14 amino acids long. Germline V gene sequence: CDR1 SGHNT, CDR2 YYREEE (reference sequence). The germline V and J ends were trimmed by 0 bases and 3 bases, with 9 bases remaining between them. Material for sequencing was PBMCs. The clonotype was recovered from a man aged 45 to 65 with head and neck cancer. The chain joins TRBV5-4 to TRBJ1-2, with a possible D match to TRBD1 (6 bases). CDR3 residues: CASSLDRAHYGYTF. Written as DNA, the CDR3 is TGTGCCAGCAGCTTGGACAGGGCTCACTATGGCTACACCTTC.